The TCR beta chain under discussion was sequenced for a study of CD8 T cells in ankylosing spondylitis. This clonotype was observed at least ten times. The antigen remains undetermined. Trimming removed 5 bases from V and 6 bases from J; junction bases left unmatched: 7. The CDR3 is 16 amino acids. Germline assignment: CDR1 SGHNT and CDR2 YENEEA. The study, taken as a whole, reports: Matched synovial fluid from ankylosing spondylitis patients was reported to be enriched for disease-linked clones. What appeared characteristic of ankylosing spondylitis blood was a TCR beta motif of fewer than ten highly homologous variants.

TCRdb reanalysed the 5' RACE reads using MiXCR and keeps one entry per CDR3 protein. The repertoire has some 250,000 distinct CDR3 sequences, around 7.8% of them found once; the top ten carry 6.5% to 7%. This sequence joins TRBV11-3 and TRBJ2-5; 15 nucleotides align to TRBD2. This clonotype was obtained from a male donor with ankylosing spondylitis or in good health (not recorded which). The source material was blood, either unsorted or a sorted T cell fraction (not recorded which). CDR3 DNA: TGTGCCAGCAGCCCAGGGACTAGCGGGAGGTTTAAGACCCAGTACTTC. It encodes CASSPGTSGRFKTQYF.